The 13 T cell receptor beta chains in this list originate from one sample, sequenced in a study of T-cell memory formation after mild COVID-19 (dated by TCRdb to about 2021). The protocol used for the library was 5' RACE. Reads for this sample came from an Illumina NovaSeq 6000. The public reads were quality trimmed at Q25 with fastp and then assembled into clones with MiXCR by TCRdb, keeping productive beta chains. For every CDR3 protein sequence, its rows merge into one entry that carries the most common genes and DNA. This sample has about 57,000 distinct CDR3 sequences in its table, and approximately 12% of those were observed once. The ten largest clones capture under 30% of the sample. The specimen sequenced was PBMCs or a T cell subset sorted from them (not recorded which). These receptors all stem from a man younger than 35 who had mild COVID-19 (a few samples of this study predate the infection). The sample titles of this study are shuffled in the database, so cell type and time point are left out; the donor was told from shared clones.

The chain is built from TRBV18 and TRBJ2-1; a possible D gene is TRBD2 (6 bases). V was cut by 4 bases and J by 10 bases, with 11 bases left in between. The CDR3 extends over 12 amino acids. Germline CDR1 KGHSH, CDR2 LQKENI. The CDR3 protein is CASSREASEQFF. The CDR3 nucleotides read TGTGCCAGCTCACGGGAGGCTTCGGAGCAGTTCTTC.

V usage is TRBV18 and J usage is TRBJ1-6; 9 bases fit TRBD1. The CDR3 loop spans 15 amino acids. Germline V gene data show CDR1 as KGHSH and CDR2 as LQKENI. V was pared by 1 base and J by 9 bases, with 4 bases of the junction left unmatched. In DNA, the CDR3 is TGTGCCAGCTCACCACGCGGGACAGGGACTTCACCCCTCCACTTT. Translating it yields CASSPRGTGTSPLHF.

This clonotype has a count of ten or more. The genes are TRBV12-3 or TRBV12-4 and TRBJ2-3; no firm D call. This CDR3 spans 15 amino acids. Trimming removed 3 bases from V and 4 bases from J, with 14 bases in between. The CDR3 DNA sequence: TGTGCCAGCAGTTTGACCGTCTCCCCTGCAGATACGCAGTATTTT. Protein sequence: CASSLTVSPADTQYF.

This clonotype was counted only a few times. The chain joins TRBV7-2 to TRBJ1-4; D is unclear. CDR1 is SGHTA, CDR2 FQGNSA, per germline. Trimming pared 1 base from V and 11 bases from J, leaving 11 bases between. This CDR3 has 13 residues. CDR3: CASSLGFRWKLFF. In DNA form, the CDR3 reads TGTGCCAGCAGCTTAGGATTTCGGTGGAAACTGTTTTTT.

This clonotype was counted many times. The genes are TRBV20-1 and TRBJ2-4; the D is unclear. V was trimmed by 6 bases and J by 0 bases, leaving 9 bases between them. The CDR3 is 13 amino acids. CDR1 DFQATT and CDR2 SNEGSKA come from the germline V gene (reference sequence). The CDR3 nucleotides read TGCAGTGCGGCAGATTTAGCCAAAAACATTCAGTACTTC. Translated, it gives CSAADLAKNIQYF.

This clonotype was seen a handful of times. V gene TRBV7-8 combines with J gene TRBJ2-3, with 8 bases that match TRBD2. V dropped 5 bases and J dropped 3; count of bases not matched to a gene: 16. The CDR3 runs 18 residues. Germline V gene data show CDR1 as SGHVS and CDR2 as FQNEAQ. The CDR3 spells CASSPAGGARRRTDTQYF. CDR3 coding DNA: TGTGCCAGCAGCCCCGCCGGGGGGGCCCGTAGAAGGACAGATACGCAGTATTTT.

CDR3 bases: TGCAGTGCTCCCTCTGCGTCACTAGAGACCCAGTACTTC. It encodes CSAPSASLETQYF. This chain links TRBV20-1 with TRBJ2-5; D is ambiguous. CDR1 is DFQATT, CDR2 SNEGSKA, per germline (reference sequence). Trimming took off 5 bases at V and 4 bases at J, with 14 bases between the two ends. This CDR3 is 13 amino acids long.

This clonotype was recorded at least ten times. The rearrangement joins TRBV12-3 or TRBV12-4 to TRBJ2-1; D is perhaps TRBD2 (7 bases). The CDR3 contains 16 residues. The germline V and J ends were trimmed by 5 bases and 0 bases, with 14 bases remaining between them. The CDR3 sequence: CASSRGGGGSYNEQFF. The CDR3, as DNA: TGTGCCAGCAGTCGCGGAGGGGGGGGCTCCTACAATGAGCAGTTCTTC.

This clonotype was found a few times. The chain joins TRBV11-2 to TRBJ1-5; no clear D gene. The CDR3 runs 14 residues. CDR1 and CDR2 (germline): SGHAT, FQNNGV. V dropped 1 base and J dropped 2 bases, with 6 bases sitting between them. CDR3 nucleotide sequence: TGTGCCAGCAGCTTAGTCTCTGGCAATCAGCCCCAGCATTTT. Its translation is CASSLVSGNQPQHF. The entire variable domain, with the rest obtained from reference TRBV11-2 and TRBJ1-5, is as follows: EAGVAQSPRYKIIEKRQSVAFWCNPISGHATLYWYQQILGQGPKLLIQFQNNGVVDDSQLPKDRFSAERLKGVDSTLKIQPAKLEDSAVYLCASSLVSGNQPQHFGDGTRLSIL.

This clonotype was seen a few times. V usage is TRBV6-4 and J usage is TRBJ2-2; 10 bases map to TRBD1. This CDR3 region has 14 residues. V gave up 2 bases and J gave up 6 bases; unmatched junction bases: 0. Germline V gene lookup returns CDR1 MRHNA and CDR2 SNTAGT. The CDR3, as DNA: TGTGCCAGCAGTGACGGACAGGGGGCCGGGGAGCTGTTTTTT. Translating it yields CASSDGQGAGELFF.

This clonotype was observed at least ten times. The J gene is TRBJ2-3, the V gene TRBV5-1, with 9 positions matching TRBD1. Germline loops: CDR1 SGHRS, CDR2 YFSETQ. V trimming: 4 bases; J trimming: 3 bases; junction bases outside the gene matches: 6. CDR3 length: 15 residues. The CDR3 region is CASSGTGGGTDTQYF. The DNA for the CDR3 is TGCGCCAGCAGCGGAACAGGGGGCGGGACAGATACGCAGTATTTT.

The chain uses TRBV27 and TRBJ1-2, with a weak D call TRBD1 (6 bases). Germline CDR1 MNHEY, CDR2 SMNVEV (reference sequence). The V end was cut by 5 bases, the J end by 6 bases, with 19 bases between. This CDR3 spans 15 amino acids. For the CDR3, the DNA is TGTGCCAGCAGTAAAAGGGGGTGGGACACCCATGGCTACACCTTC. This translates into CASSKRGWDTHGYTF.

At least ten counts were recorded for this clonotype. This chain joins TRBV7-2 and TRBJ2-7; no definite D call. Trimming shortened V by 3 bases and J by 1 base, and 7 bases separated the two germline ends. The CDR3 loop spans 13 amino acids. Germline V gives CDR1 SGHTA, CDR2 FQGNSA. The CDR3: CASSFTSSYEQYV. The CDR3 DNA reads TGTGCCAGCAGCTTTACCTCATCCTACGAGCAGTACGTC.